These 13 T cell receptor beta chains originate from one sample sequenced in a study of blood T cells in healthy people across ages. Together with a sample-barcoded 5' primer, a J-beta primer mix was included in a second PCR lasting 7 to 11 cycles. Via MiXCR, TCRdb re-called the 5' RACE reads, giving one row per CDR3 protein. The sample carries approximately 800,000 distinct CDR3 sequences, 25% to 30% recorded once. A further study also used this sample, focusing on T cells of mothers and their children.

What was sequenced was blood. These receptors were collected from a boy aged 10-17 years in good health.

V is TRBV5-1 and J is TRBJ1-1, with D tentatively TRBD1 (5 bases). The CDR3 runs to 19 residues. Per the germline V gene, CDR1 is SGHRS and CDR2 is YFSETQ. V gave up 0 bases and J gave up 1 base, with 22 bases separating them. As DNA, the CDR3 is TGCGCCAGCAGCTTGGGGCGAGGCGAGACAGAGGAGGGGAACACTGAAGCTTTCTTT. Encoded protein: CASSLGRGETEEGNTEAFF. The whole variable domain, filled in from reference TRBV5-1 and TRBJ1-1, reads KAGVTQTPRYLIKTRGQQVTLSCSPISGHRSVSWYQQTPGQGLQFLFEYFSETQRNKGNFPGRFSGRQFSNSRSEMNVSTLELGDSALYLCASSLGRGETEEGNTEAFFGQGTRLTVV.

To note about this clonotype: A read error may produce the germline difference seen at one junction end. Written as DNA, the CDR3 is TGCAGCGTGAGGGTGAACTCTGAAGCTTTCTTT. Residues: CSVRVNSEAFF. The chain links TRBV29-1 to TRBJ1-1, with D uncertain. The germline gives CDR1 SQVTM, CDR2 ANQGSEA. The CDR3 is 11 amino acids.

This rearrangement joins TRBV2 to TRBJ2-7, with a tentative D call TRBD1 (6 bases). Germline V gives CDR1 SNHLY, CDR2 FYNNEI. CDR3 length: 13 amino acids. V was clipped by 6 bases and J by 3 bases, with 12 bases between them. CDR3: CASRAEGVYEQYF. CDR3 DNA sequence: TGTGCCAGCAGGGCTGAGGGGGTCTACGAGCAGTACTTC.

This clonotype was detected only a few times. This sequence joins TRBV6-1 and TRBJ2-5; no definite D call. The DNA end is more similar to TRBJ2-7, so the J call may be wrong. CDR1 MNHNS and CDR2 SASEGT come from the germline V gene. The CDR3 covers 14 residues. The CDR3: CASSELTFTYEQYF. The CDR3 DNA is TGTGCCAGCAGTGAATTAACTTTTACCTACGAGCAGTACTTC.

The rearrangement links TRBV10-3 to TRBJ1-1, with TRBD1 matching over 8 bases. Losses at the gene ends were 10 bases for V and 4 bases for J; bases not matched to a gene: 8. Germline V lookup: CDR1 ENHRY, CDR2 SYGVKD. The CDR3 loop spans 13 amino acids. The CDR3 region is CATGQGEGTEAFF. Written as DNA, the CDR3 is TGTGCCACTGGACAGGGCGAAGGCACTGAAGCTTTCTTT.

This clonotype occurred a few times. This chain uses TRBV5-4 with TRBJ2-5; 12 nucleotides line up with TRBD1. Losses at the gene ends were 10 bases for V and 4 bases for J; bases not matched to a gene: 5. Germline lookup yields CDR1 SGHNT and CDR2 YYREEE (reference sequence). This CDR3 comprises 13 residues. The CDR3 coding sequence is TGTGCCGCCGGGACAGGGGGCGGAGAGACCCAGTACTTC. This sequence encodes CAAGTGGGETQYF. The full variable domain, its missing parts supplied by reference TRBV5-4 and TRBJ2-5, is ETGVTQSPTHLIKTRGQQVTLRCSSQSGHNTVSWYQQALGQGPQFIFQYYREEENGRGNFPPRFSGLQFPNYSSELNVNALELDDSALYLCAAGTGGGETQYFGPGTRLLVL.

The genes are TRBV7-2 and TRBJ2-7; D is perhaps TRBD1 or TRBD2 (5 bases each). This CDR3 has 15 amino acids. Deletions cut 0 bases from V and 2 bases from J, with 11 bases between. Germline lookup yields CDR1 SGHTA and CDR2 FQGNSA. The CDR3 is CASSLAGSGPYEQYF. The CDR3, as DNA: TGTGCCAGCAGCTTAGCAGGTTCGGGGCCCTACGAGCAGTACTTC.

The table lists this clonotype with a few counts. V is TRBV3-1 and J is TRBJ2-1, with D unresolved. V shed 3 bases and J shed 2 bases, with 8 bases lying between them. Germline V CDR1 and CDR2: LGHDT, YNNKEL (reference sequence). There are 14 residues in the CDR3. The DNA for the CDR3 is TGTGCCAGCAGCCACCCCACTACCTACAATGAGCAGTTCTTC. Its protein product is CASSHPTTYNEQFF.

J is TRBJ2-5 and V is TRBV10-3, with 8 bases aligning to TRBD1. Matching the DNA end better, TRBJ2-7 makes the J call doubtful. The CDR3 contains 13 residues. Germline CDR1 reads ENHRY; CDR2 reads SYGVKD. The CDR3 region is CAISSGQAYEQYF. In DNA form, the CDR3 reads TGTGCCATCAGCTCGGGACAGGCCTACGAGCAGTACTTC.

CDR3 region: CAINSGTGLMNYEQYF. The CDR3 coding sequence is TGTGCCATCAACTCCGGGACAGGGCTCATGAATTACGAGCAGTACTTC. The genes are TRBV10-3 and TRBJ2-7; 9 bases match TRBD1. CDR1 and CDR2 from the germline V gene are ENHRY and SYGVKD. The CDR3 is 16 amino acids. The trim removed 7 bases at V and 4 bases at J, leaving 14 bases unmatched.

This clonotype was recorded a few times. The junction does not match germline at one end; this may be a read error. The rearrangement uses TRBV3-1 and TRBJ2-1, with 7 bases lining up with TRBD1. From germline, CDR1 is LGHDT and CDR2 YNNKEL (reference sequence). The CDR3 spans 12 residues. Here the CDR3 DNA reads TGTGCCAGCAGCCAGAGGGACAGTTCCCCCCTCTTC. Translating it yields CASSQRDSSPLF.

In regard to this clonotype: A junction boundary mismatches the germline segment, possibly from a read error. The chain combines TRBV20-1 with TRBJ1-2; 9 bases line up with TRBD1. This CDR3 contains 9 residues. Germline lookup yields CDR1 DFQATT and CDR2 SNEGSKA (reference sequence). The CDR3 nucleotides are TGCAGTGCCCCGGACAGGGGTATCTTC. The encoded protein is CSAPDRGIF.

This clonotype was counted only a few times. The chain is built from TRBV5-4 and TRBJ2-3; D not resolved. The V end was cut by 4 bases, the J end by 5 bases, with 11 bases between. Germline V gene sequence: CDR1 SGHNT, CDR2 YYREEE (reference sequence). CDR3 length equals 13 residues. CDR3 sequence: CASSLSWKDTQYF. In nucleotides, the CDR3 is TGTGCCAGCAGCCTCAGCTGGAAAGATACGCAGTATTTT.